This paragraph reports one TCR beta chain. The antigen is unknown. Method: immunoSEQ multiplex PCR; TCRdb's copy keeps in-frame clones and lacks some. The sample has about 250,000 clones; roughly 87% are singletons. This CDR3 spans 12 amino acids. V lost 6 bases to trimming and J lost 4 bases, with 12 bases between them. Germline assignment: CDR1 SQVTM and CDR2 ANQGSEA. The data were obtained in a study of cytomegalovirus exposure and HLA in healthy donors. Overall study context: The same platform as the approximately 670 first-cohort repertoires was used for the 100 to 150 validation repertoires, a later analysis reported. Broader study findings: The study listed about 150 cytomegalovirus-associated TCR beta chains. Three chains linked to CMV were shown in vitro to be specific for CMV antigens. Both high specificity and high sensitivity reportedly marked the classifier's diagnosis of cytomegalovirus status.

Input material: PBMCs. The TCR originated in a man between 18 and 29 years old in good health and CMV-seropositive. This chain uses TRBV29-1 with TRBJ1-1; possible D gene TRBD1, 5 bases. CDR3 protein: CSVWGRVTEAFF. The DNA for the CDR3 is TGCAGCGTCTGGGGCAGAGTCACTGAAGCTTTCTTT.